What follows are 6 T cell receptor beta chains derived from one specimen sequenced in a study of beta chain features in type 1 diabetes. Antigen specificity for these receptors is unknown. Study-level points and caveats: Shortening that was moderate but significant affected the TCRB CDR3s of Type 1 diabetes patients in all four CD4+ subsets.

The isolated RNA, all of it, was reverse transcribed, so expressed TCRB transcripts were what got sequenced. TCRdb's copy holds only in-frame clones and misses some; the assay was immunoSEQ multiplex PCR. The sample carries 150,000 to 200,000 clones, around 8% recorded once. The sequencing sample was made of central memory CD4+ T cells from blood. These receptor sequences come from a woman between 40 and 50 years old with type 1 diabetes.

The chain is built from TRBV27 and TRBJ2-1, with D hard to call. This CDR3 spans 14 amino acids. V lost 6 bases, J lost 11 bases, and 20 bases lay in between. Germline CDR1 reads MNHEY; CDR2 reads SMNVEV (reference sequence). This CDR3 reads CASRRSIGGFQQFF. For the CDR3, the DNA is TGTGCCAGCAGGCGATCTATTGGTGGTTTTCAGCAGTTCTTC.

This clone was counted only a few times. The gene calls are TRBV29-1 and TRBJ2-5, with D possibly being TRBD2 (5 bases). Looked up from germline, CDR1 is SQVTM and CDR2 is ANQGSEA. The length of the CDR3 is 12 residues. The ends were cut back, 4 bases at V and 5 bases at J, with 11 bases in the middle. The chain's CDR3 is CSVGAWRETQYF. In nucleotides, the CDR3 is TGCAGCGTTGGCGCGTGGAGGGAGACCCAGTACTTC. Complete variable domain (other parts from reference TRBV29-1 and TRBJ2-5): SAVISQKPSRDICQRGTSLTIQCQVDSQVTMMFWYRQQPGQSLTLIATANQGSEATYESGFVIDKFPISRPNLTFSTLTVSNMSPEDSSIYLCSVGAWRETQYFGPGTRLLVL.

This clone occurred a few times. The same CDR3 also results from other DNA sequences found in this sample. The DNA of the CDR3 is TGCGCCAGCAGCTTGGCCGGCGGGGGCCGGAATGAGCAGTTCTTC. Its translation: CASSLAGGGRNEQFF. The rearrangement joins TRBV5-1 to TRBJ2-1; maybe TRBD2 (7 bases). Germline loops: CDR1 SGHRS, CDR2 YFSETQ. This CDR3 has 15 residues. V was shortened by 0 bases and J by 7 bases, with 14 bases between the two germline ends.

This clone has more than one count but fewer than ten. The rearrangement joins TRBV7-8 to TRBJ2-7; 8 positions agree with TRBD2. Germline V gene lookup returns CDR1 SGHVS and CDR2 FQNEAQ. The ends lost 1 base at V and 4 bases at J; junction bases unmatched: 6. The CDR3 sequence is 15 residues long. Here the CDR3 DNA reads TGTGCCAGCAGCTTAGTCCCGGGAGGGGGGTACGAGCAGTACTTC. Translated: CASSLVPGGGYEQYF.

This clone was seen at least ten times. CDR3 region: CASSLDSGGHNEQFF. In DNA form, the CDR3 reads TGTGCCAGCAGCTTAGATAGCGGGGGGCACAATGAGCAGTTCTTC. This rearrangement joins TRBV7-3 to TRBJ2-1, with 10 bases aligning to TRBD2. This CDR3 region has 15 residues. Per germline, CDR1 SGHTA and CDR2 FQGTGA. The J segment lost 5 bases and the V segment lost 2 bases, leaving 3 bases of the junction unmatched.

CDR3 amino acids: CASSARGYEQYF. DNA for the CDR3: TGTGCCAGCTCAGCAAGGGGTTACGAGCAGTACTTC. This chain links TRBV18 with TRBJ2-7; a possible D gene is TRBD1 (5 bases). This CDR3 contains 12 residues. Trimming pared 5 bases from V and 4 bases from J, leaving 9 bases between. Per the germline V gene, CDR1 is KGHSH and CDR2 is LQKENI.